This TCR beta chain was sequenced in a study of OX40 agonist ivuxolimab in advanced cancers. Study information: Three patients had partial responses: one hepatocellular carcinoma, two cutaneous melanoma.

General observations from the study: Some of the nonresponding patients also showed low levels of normalized T-cell clonal expansion.

Points on this clone: Its specificity is not known.

This CDR3 has 11 amino acids. Trimming at V came to 10 bases and at J to 5 bases, leaving 4 bases not matched to a gene. CDR1 and CDR2 (germline): MNHNS, SASEGT. Profiled with immunoSEQ multiplex PCR; TCRdb holds only in-frame clones, not every one. The data contain 60,000 or so clones, approximately 83% of them singletons. V and J are TRBV6-1 and TRBJ1-1; 7 bases agree with TRBD1. This clonotype was sampled from an adult with an advanced solid tumor such as melanoma, head and neck, liver or kidney cancer. This material consisted of CD4+ or CD8+ T cells sorted from blood, taken in a trial of the OX40 agonist ivuxolimab. CDR3: CAIGGVTEAFF. DNA of the CDR3: TGTGCCATAGGGGGCGTTACTGAAGCTTTCTTT.